This section outlines one TCR beta chain sequence together with its context. Its antigen is not known. Researchers made TCR beta libraries by using iRepertoire HTBI primers and running Arm-PCR on CDR3 regions. Using its own MiXCR run on the multiplex PCR reads, TCRdb lists one record per CDR3 protein. The repertoire holds 550,000 or so distinct CDR3 sequences, around 12% seen once, with over 7% in the top ten. Time point in this sample: newly diagnosed GD, antithyroid drugs for less than 3 months. With RNA extracted from PBMCs as input, the TCR library was made. The V end was cut by 5 bases, the J end by 1 base, with 8 bases between. The CDR3 totals 13 residues. Germline loops: CDR1 LNHNV, CDR2 YYDKDF (reference sequence). This sample stems from a study of regulatory T cells in long-lasting Graves disease. Overall study findings and caveats: New patients shared approximately 930 public clonotypes, fewer than the 2,500 to 3,500 shared by persistent patients.

These records were also assigned to another study, of T cells in Graves' hyperthyroidism and ophthalmopathy. That work contributes: In the first-round RT-PCR of the TCR CDR3, the HTBI primer set was used. Ophthalmopathy, as predicted by the model, came a median around 6.7 months after the prediction.

The chain joins TRBV15 to TRBJ1-2; D not certain. The sample consisted of peripheral blood mononuclear cells (PBMCs), taken at new diagnosis, from a patient treated with antithyroid drugs. This clonotype was obtained from a woman aged 25-40 years with Graves disease. CDR3 sequence: CATSGKFNYGYTF. In DNA form, the CDR3 reads TGTGCCACCAGCGGTAAATTTAACTATGGCTACACCTTC.